This entry features one T cell receptor beta chain sequence. Antigen specificity is unknown. Drawn from each donor were approximately 10 milliliters of peripheral blood. A sample-barcoded 5' primer and a J-beta primer mix were used in a second PCR of roughly 7 to 11 cycles. A tag from a template-switch adaptor with 12 random nucleotides marked each cDNA molecule. TCRdb recomputed calls from the 5' RACE reads with MiXCR, one row per CDR3 protein. The table shows about 1.5 million distinct CDR3 sequences, with approximately 43% occurring only once. V gave up 6 bases and J gave up 8 bases; unmatched junction bases: 3. CDR1 SEHNR and CDR2 FQNEAQ come from the germline V gene (reference sequence). The CDR3 extends over 11 amino acids. The record originates from a study of blood T cells in healthy people across ages. Points from the study as a whole: Long-lived donors exceeded aged donors in naive CD4+ cells and diversity.

This TCR was sampled from a woman younger than 35 in good health. The gene calls are TRBV7-9 and TRBJ1-2; 7 nucleotides line up with TRBD1. The source material was blood. The CDR3 protein is CASSRGQGYTF. CDR3 nucleotide sequence: TGTGCCAGCAGTCGGGGACAGGGCTACACCTTC.